The rows below give T cell receptor beta chains drawn from one sample of a study of blood T cell repertoires in COVID-19. Repertoires were generated with immunoSEQ multiplex PCR, while TCRdb's copy carries only in-frame clones and drops some. There are about 250,000 clones in the sample; approximately 80% occur only once, and roughly 30% lies in the top ten. Sequencing was carried out using peripheral blood. Source of these receptors: a man aged 40-50 years with acute or convalescent COVID-19. The CDR3 runs from the conserved cysteine through the conserved F or W. D genes are given only for firm matches. Some rows mark clone size as missing; the rest say once, few, many or name a class of expanded clone.

V	size	J	D	DNA	CDR3
TRBV4-2	-	TRBJ1-2	-	TGTGCCAGCAGCCGCGGGACGGACAACTATGGCTACACCTTC	CASSRGTDNYGYTF
TRBV7-3	-	TRBJ1-2	-	TGTGCCAGCAGCCAAAACGCCCTATATGGCTACACCTTC	CASSQNALYGYTF
TRBV4-3	once	TRBJ1-1	-	TGCGCCAGCAGTCAAGGCTCCCGGACTGAAGCTTTCTTT	CASSQGSRTEAFF
TRBV18	-	TRBJ2-3	-	TGTGCCAGCTCACCAATTCCCTCCGTCGCAGATACGCAGTATTTT	CASSPIPSVADTQYF
TRBV6-4	-	TRBJ2-1	TRBD2	TGTGCCAGCAGTGACTCCTCTAGCGGGAGGGCCTTAAATGAGCAGTTCTTC	CASSDSSSGRALNEQFF
TRBV15	-	TRBJ2-2	TRBD2	TGTGCCACCAGCAGAGATAGCGGGAGACTAGTGAGCGGGGAGCTGTTTTTT	CATSRDSGRLVSGELFF
TRBV20-1	-	TRBJ1-4	-	TGCAGCTGCCAGGGAGGTGAAAAACTGTTTTTT	CSCQGGEKLFF
TRBV12-3/TRBV12-4	-	TRBJ1-2	-	TGTGCCAGCAGCATTTCGGGGTATGGCTACACCTTC	CASSISGYGYTF
TRBV20-1	-	TRBJ2-7	-	TGCAGTGCCTTAGATGGTTACGAGCAGTACTTC	CSALDGYEQYF
TRBV4-1	once	TRBJ2-2	-	TGCGCCAGCAGCCAAGAAACTAGTGGCACCGGGGAGCTGTTTTTT	CASSQETSGTGELFF
TRBV7-3	-	TRBJ2-5	TRBD2	TGTGCCAGCAGCTTAACGGGAGGGCAAGAGACCCAGTACTTC	CASSLTGGQETQYF
TRBV7-7	once	TRBJ2-2	-	TGTGCCAGCAGACCTCTTACAGGGAACACCGGGGAGCTGTTTTTT	CASRPLTGNTGELFF
TRBV28	once	TRBJ1-1	-	TGTGCCAGCAGCCCAGTGAACACTGAAGCTTTCTTT	CASSPVNTEAFF
TRBV30	-	TRBJ1-6	TRBD1	TGTGCCTACATGACAGGGACCCATTCACCCCTCCACTTT	CAYMTGTHSPLHF
TRBV5-6	-	TRBJ1-1	-	TGTGCCAGCAGTAAACAGGGACTAGTGAACACTGAAGCTTTCTTT	CASSKQGLVNTEAFF
TRBV27	-	TRBJ1-1	-	TGTGCCAGCAGGCGGACATTCAGTGAAGCTTTCTTT	CASRRTFSEAFF
TRBV6-5	-	TRBJ1-2	-	TGTGCCAGCAGGGACAGCCGGTGGGCTAACTATGGCTACACCTTC	CASRDSRWANYGYTF
TRBV2	-	TRBJ2-2	-	TGTGCCAGCGGGGGGGGCTGGAACACCGGGGAGCTGTTTTTT	CASGGGWNTGELFF
TRBV5-1	-	TRBJ2-6	TRBD1	TGCGCCAGCAGTCCAACGGACAGGGGATCATCTGGGGCCAACGTCCTGACTTTC	CASSPTDRGSSGANVLTF
TRBV7-8	-	TRBJ1-5	-	TGTGCCAGCAGCCCACGACGGAGCGATCAGCCCCAGCATTTT	CASSPRRSDQPQHF
TRBV12-3/TRBV12-4	-	TRBJ2-2	-	TGTGCCAGCACCCATAGGGGAACCGGGGAGCTGTTTTTT	CASTHRGTGELFF
TRBV13	-	TRBJ2-1	-	TGTGCCAGCAGCCCGGGACTTTCGAGAGCCTACAATGAGCAGTTCTTC	CASSPGLSRAYNEQFF
TRBV18	-	TRBJ1-5	-	TGTGCCAGCTCACCTGAGGGTTATCAGCCCCAGCATTTT	CASSPEGYQPQHF
TRBV7-2	-	TRBJ2-4	-	TGTGCCACCGAAGCTATAGCCAAAAACATTCAGTACTTC	CATEAIAKNIQYF
TRBV7-2	-	TRBJ1-5	TRBD1	TGTGCCAGCAGCCCAGGGGGCAGGGGGCGCAATCAGCCCCAGCATTTT	CASSPGGRGRNQPQHF
TRBV5-5	-	TRBJ1-3	-	TGTGCCAGCAGCCACATAGGGAGCCAGAGCTCTGGAAACACCATATATTTT	CASSHIGSQSSGNTIYF
TRBV3-1/TRBV3-2	-	TRBJ2-3	-	TGTGCCAGCAACCTTCGGAGCACAGATACGCAGTATTTT	CASNLRSTDTQYF
TRBV19	few	TRBJ1-2	TRBD1	TGTGCCAGTAGTATCCAGGGACAGGCCTCCTACGATGGCTACACCTTC	CASSIQGQASYDGYTF
TRBV5-6	-	TRBJ2-1	TRBD2	TGTGCCAGCAGCTCCGGGACTAGCGGCCACAATGAGCAGTTCTTC	CASSSGTSGHNEQFF
TRBV5-1	-	TRBJ1-1	-	TGCGCCAGCAGCTTGGCAGGGGCGATGAACACTGAAGCTTTCTTT	CASSLAGAMNTEAFF
TRBV28	once	TRBJ2-7	-	TGTGCCAGCACTTTTGGGCCCTACGAGCAGTACTTC	CASTFGPYEQYF
TRBV11-1	-	TRBJ2-1	-	TGTGCCAGCAGCCCCAGAAGGGGCGAGCAGTTCTTC	CASSPRRGEQFF
TRBV9	-	TRBJ1-2	-	TGTGCCAGCAGCCCCAGTCCGGGGTTAGCTGGCTACACCTTC	CASSPSPGLAGYTF
TRBV9	once	TRBJ1-1	TRBD1	TGTGCCAGCAGCGGCAACAGGGGACATTTGAACACTGAAGCTTTCTTT	CASSGNRGHLNTEAFF
TRBV6-5	-	TRBJ1-2	-	TGTGCCGCACGTCGGGGGGGCGACTATGGCTACACCTTC	CAARRGGDYGYTF
TRBV6-5	-	TRBJ2-7	TRBD1	TGTGCCAGCCGGACAGGCTCCTACGAGCAGTACTTC	CASRTGSYEQYF
TRBV4-1	-	TRBJ1-3	-	TGCGCCAGCAGCCCCGGGAACGGCAACTCTGGAAACACCATATATTTT	CASSPGNGNSGNTIYF
TRBV5-1	-	TRBJ2-1	TRBD2	TGCGCCAGCAGCTTGGGCGGGAGAATAGAGGGTGAGCAGTTCTTC	CASSLGGRIEGEQFF
TRBV11-2	-	TRBJ1-5	-	TGTGCCAGCAGCTTAGGGGTAGCGGATCAGCCCCAGCATTTT	CASSLGVADQPQHF
TRBV25-1	-	TRBJ1-5	-	TGTGCCAGCAGTCAAGGCGACTTGGCCCAGCATTTT	CASSQGDLAQHF
TRBV29-1	-	TRBJ2-1	TRBD1	TGCAGCGTTGACGGGACAGGGTTTGAGCAGTTCTTC	CSVDGTGFEQFF
TRBV7-2	few	TRBJ2-2	-	TGTGCCAGCAGCTTTACGGTATCAACGAACACCGGGGAGCTGTTTTTT	CASSFTVSTNTGELFF
TRBV12-3/TRBV12-4	-	TRBJ1-1	-	TGTGCCAGCAGTTTCGGTCTGAACACTGAAGCTTTCTTT	CASSFGLNTEAFF
TRBV30	-	TRBJ1-1	-	TGTGCCTGGAGCGGGGGGCAGAACACTGAAGCTTTCTTT	CAWSGGQNTEAFF
TRBV2	-	TRBJ2-6	TRBD1	TGTGCCAGCAGTCCGGACAGGTCTGGGGCCAACGTCCTGACTTTC	CASSPDRSGANVLTF
TRBV27	-	TRBJ1-5	TRBD1	TGTGCCAGCAGTTTGAAATGGACAGGTACAGGGCCCCAGCATTTT	CASSLKWTGTGPQHF
TRBV2	-	TRBJ1-6	TRBD1	TGTGCCAGCAGCACGGGGACAGGAAGGAACAATTCACCCCTCCACTTT	CASSTGTGRNNSPLHF
TRBV14	few	TRBJ2-2	-	TGTGCCAGCAGCCAAGATCCAGTGGACACCGGGGAGCTGTTTTTT	CASSQDPVDTGELFF
TRBV10-1	-	TRBJ1-1	-	TGCGCCAGCAGCGCCGACAGAAACGGTGAAGCTTTCTTT	CASSADRNGEAFF
TRBV3-1/TRBV3-2	-	TRBJ1-1	TRBD1	TGTGCCAGCAGCTACGGACAGGGGGAGGGCACTGAAGCTTTCTTT	CASSYGQGEGTEAFF
TRBV6-5	few	TRBJ1-3	TRBD1	TGTGCCAGCAGTCCGAACAGGGGCACTGGAAACACCATATATTTT	CASSPNRGTGNTIYF
TRBV7-8	-	TRBJ1-2	TRBD1	TGTGCCAGCAGTTCTAACAGGGGCCCTGGCTACACCTTC	CASSSNRGPGYTF